These 23 T cell receptor beta chains originate from one sample sequenced in a study of shared clonotypes between healthy human individuals (dated by TCRdb to 2018 to 2021). Libraries came from the immunoSEQ multiplex PCR assay. Entries here come from immuneACCESS through TCRdb and include only in-frame sequences with V and J called. Some clones fail to appear in such tables; in the studies checked, an unresolved V gene covers under half of the shortfall, and the cause of the remainder is unknown. This sample lists roughly 2.5 million clones; around 90% were detected once. The ten largest clonotypes hold 0.13% to 0.15% of the sample. The specimen sequenced was naive CD4+ T cells sorted from blood. The cell subset or site label here, explained by the study, means: CD45RA+ positively selected. The receptors come from a man younger than 35 in good health.

CDR3 DNA sequence: TGTGCCAGCAGCTTGGCCGCGAGAGCCGCAACTAATGAAAAACTGTTTTTT. Protein product: CASSLAARAATNEKLFF. The V and J genes are TRBV5-5 and TRBJ1-4; D is unresolved. Germline CDR1 is SGHKS and CDR2 is YYEKEE (reference sequence). This CDR3 comprises 17 residues. Trimming removed 0 bases from V and 0 bases from J, with 12 bases in between.

The chain has TRBV2 and TRBJ1-2; maybe TRBD1 (6 bases). The CDR3 has 14 residues. The V gene's germline CDR1 is SNHLY and CDR2 FYNNEI. The V gene lost 6 bases and the J gene lost 7 bases, with 18 bases spanning the gap. DNA of the CDR3: TGTGCCAGCAGACCGGACAGTCCTGCGGGTGGCTACACCTTC. This gives the protein CASRPDSPAGGYTF.

This clone was seen a single time. V and J are TRBV4-1 and TRBJ2-6; D is perhaps TRBD1 (6 bases). Germline V CDR1 and CDR2: MGHRA, YSYEKL. The CDR3 has 17 amino acids. Trimming removed 1 base from V and 2 bases from J, with 12 bases in between. The CDR3 region is CASSQGWTAPGANVLTF. DNA for the CDR3: TGCGCCAGCAGCCAAGGCTGGACAGCCCCTGGGGCCAACGTCCTGACTTTC.

The chain combines TRBV13 with TRBJ1-2, with unresolved D. There are 13 residues in the CDR3. CDR1 PRHDT and CDR2 FYEKMQ come from the germline V gene (reference sequence). Trimming cost V 0 bases and J 4 bases, with 6 bases left between them. The DNA of the CDR3 is TGTGCCAGCAGCTTAGGAGTCGCCTATGGCTACACCTTC. Encoded protein: CASSLGVAYGYTF.

Details on this clone: Other DNA sequences in this specimen translate into the identical CDR3. The CDR3 here is CAWSVQGGGEKLFF. The CDR3 nucleotides read TGTGCCTGGAGTGTACAGGGCGGTGGTGAAAAACTGTTTTTT. The V and J genes are TRBV30 and TRBJ1-4; weak D call: TRBD1 (6 bases). The CDR3 is 14 amino acids. The V and J ends lost 0 bases and 7 bases respectively, with 12 bases between them. The germline V gene encodes CDR1 GTSNPN and CDR2 SVGIG (reference sequence).

The J gene is TRBJ2-6, the V gene TRBV29-1; the D is unclear. The length of the CDR3 is 11 residues. The germline V and J ends were trimmed by 6 bases and 5 bases, with 5 bases remaining between them. Per the germline V gene, CDR1 is SQVTM and CDR2 is ANQGSEA. CDR3 residues: CSVDRANVLTF. CDR3 in DNA: TGCAGCGTAGACCGGGCCAACGTCCTGACTTTC.

This clone was observed a handful of times. The gene calls are TRBV29-1 and TRBJ1-1; possible D gene TRBD1, 6 bases. Germline values: CDR1 SQVTM, CDR2 ANQGSEA. The V and J ends lost 4 bases and 0 bases respectively, with 15 bases between them. The CDR3 contains 15 residues. CDR3 sequence: CSVVSTGSLNTEAFF. CDR3 DNA sequence: TGCAGCGTTGTATCGACAGGTTCATTGAACACTGAAGCTTTCTTT.

This chain joins TRBV4-3 and TRBJ1-1; D not certain. The germline V and J ends were trimmed by 0 bases and 1 base, with 15 bases remaining between them. The length of the CDR3 is 17 residues. Germline lookup yields CDR1 LGHNA and CDR2 YSLEER. The CDR3 reads CASSQDPGTATNTEAFF. CDR3 nucleotides: TGCGCCAGCAGCCAAGATCCAGGAACAGCAACGAACACTGAAGCTTTCTTT.

This CDR3 reads CASSPETDNYGYTF. In DNA form, the CDR3 reads TGTGCCAGCTCACCCGAGACAGACAACTATGGCTACACCTTC. The rearrangement joins TRBV18 to TRBJ1-2; TRBD1 might be the D (5 bases). CDR1 KGHSH and CDR2 LQKENI come from the germline V gene. The V end lost 3 bases, the J end lost 2 bases, and 10 bases lay between the germline ends. The CDR3 contains 14 residues.

CDR3 in amino acids: CAISKLGPSYEQYF. The DNA of the CDR3 is TGTGCCATTTCCAAGTTGGGTCCCTCCTACGAGCAGTACTTC. The rearrangement links TRBV10-3 to TRBJ2-7; D remains unclear. Germline CDR1 is ENHRY and CDR2 is SYGVKD. Trimming cost V 9 bases and J 0 bases, with 15 bases left between them. The CDR3 contains 14 residues.

This chain uses TRBV27 with TRBJ2-1, with D possibly called TRBD1 or TRBD2 (5 bases each). CDR1 is MNHEY and CDR2 is SMNVEV in the germline V gene (reference sequence). The CDR3 totals 15 residues. V was pared by 4 bases and J by 0 bases, with 10 bases between. Here the CDR3 DNA reads TGTGCCAGCAGTTCCGGGGCCTTCTCCTACAATGAGCAGTTCTTC. This codes for CASSSGAFSYNEQFF.

This clone was seen just once. The chain has TRBV30 and TRBJ1-2; 8 bases line up with TRBD1. V was clipped by 8 bases and J by 6 bases; unmatched bases: 5. Germline V lookup: CDR1 GTSNPN, CDR2 SVGIG (reference sequence). The CDR3 has 11 residues. CDR3: CAGTDRDGYTF. The CDR3 nucleotides are TGTGCCGGTACGGACAGGGATGGCTACACCTTC.

This chain joins TRBV27 and TRBJ2-1; D may be TRBD1 (5 bases). CDR1 is MNHEY, CDR2 SMNVEV, per germline (reference sequence). This CDR3 region has 16 residues. The V and J ends lost 7 bases and 3 bases respectively, with 19 bases between them. CDR3 sequence reads: CASKSSKLQVYNEQFF. The CDR3 bases are TGTGCCAGCAAGTCGTCCAAGCTACAGGTCTACAATGAGCAGTTCTTC.

Points on this clone: The sample holds other DNA sequences that translate to the same CDR3. The chain recombines TRBV19 with TRBJ2-5; D is ambiguous. CDR3 length: 12 residues. V dropped 1 base and J dropped 3 bases, with 3 bases sitting between them. Germline assignment: CDR1 LNHDA and CDR2 SQIVND (reference sequence). CDR3 amino acids: CASSIGKETQYF. The CDR3 DNA is TGTGCCAGTAGTATAGGGAAAGAGACCCAGTACTTC.

The chain employs TRBV7-2 and TRBJ1-6, with a possible D match to TRBD1 (5 bases). V lost 2 bases to trimming and J lost 2 bases, with 16 bases between them. The CDR3 loop spans 18 amino acids. Germline values: CDR1 SGHTA, CDR2 FQGNSA. The CDR3 region has the DNA TGTGCCAGCAGCTTAAGAGACAGTCCTGGGCCCTATAATTCACCCCTCCACTTT. This encodes CASSLRDSPGPYNSPLHF.

The rearrangement joins TRBV6-5 to TRBJ1-4; D remains ambiguous. Germline CDR1 is MNHEY and CDR2 is SVGAGI. This CDR3 has 13 residues. The V end was cut by 5 bases, the J end by 4 bases, with 8 bases between. CDR3 in amino acids: CASSRTFNEKLFF. The DNA for the CDR3 is TGTGCCAGCAGTCGGACTTTTAATGAAAAACTGTTTTTT.

A remark on this clone: Other DNA sequences within the sample encode an identical CDR3. The J gene is TRBJ1-1, the V gene TRBV6-1; 7 bases line up with TRBD1. This CDR3 is 14 amino acids long. With V trimmed by 6 bases and J by 0 bases, 4 bases remained unmatched. Looked up from germline, CDR1 is MNHNS and CDR2 is SASEGT. The CDR3 region is CASSAQGMNTEAFF. CDR3 DNA: TGTGCCAGCAGCGCACAGGGGATGAACACTGAAGCTTTCTTT.

The chain carries TRBV6-5 and TRBJ2-7, with 8 nucleotides matching TRBD1. CDR1 MNHEY and CDR2 SVGAGI come from the germline V gene. Germline trimming cut 5 bases from V and 6 bases from J; bases unmatched to any gene: 9. CDR3 length equals 14 residues. The CDR3 DNA follows: TGTGCCAGCAGTCCCGGGACAGGCCTCGGCGAGCAGTACTTC. Encoded protein: CASSPGTGLGEQYF.

DNA of the CDR3: TGTGCCAGCAGTGACAGGTCGAGCAATCAGCCCCAGCATTTT. It translates to CASSDRSSNQPQHF. The V and J genes are TRBV6-1 and TRBJ1-5; D gene uncertain. Deletions cut 3 bases from V and 1 base from J, with 7 bases between. The CDR3 is 14 amino acids. Germline CDR1 and CDR2: MNHNS and SASEGT.

V and J are TRBV7-9 and TRBJ2-2; 7 nucleotides agree with TRBD2. Germline V gene lookup returns CDR1 SEHNR and CDR2 FQNEAQ (reference sequence). The trim removed 2 bases at V and 4 bases at J, leaving 7 bases unmatched. The CDR3 runs 16 residues. CDR3 residues: CASSLQSGGLTGELFF. As DNA, the CDR3 is TGTGCCAGCAGCTTACAATCGGGAGGACTCACCGGGGAGCTGTTTTTT. The full variable domain, with the rest looked up from reference TRBV7-9 and TRBJ2-2, is DTGVSQNPRHKITKRGQNVTFRCDPISEHNRLYWYRQTLGQGPEFLTYFQNEAQLEKSRLLSDRFSAERPKGSFSTLEIQRTEQGDSAMYLCASSLQSGGLTGELFFGEGSRLTVL.

The V and J genes are TRBV2 and TRBJ2-3; 9 bases align to TRBD2. The germline V gene has CDR1 SNHLY and CDR2 FYNNEI. This CDR3 comprises 16 residues. The junction had 11 bases not matched to a gene; V was cut back by 6 bases and J by 4 bases. CDR3 residues: CASSAFGTSNSDTQYF. CDR3 sequence (DNA): TGTGCCAGCAGCGCCTTTGGGACTAGCAACTCAGATACGCAGTATTTT.

In DNA, the CDR3 is TGTGCCAGCAGCTTAGGGAGCGAAAGGGGGGTTGGTACGCAGTATTTT. Translated, it gives CASSLGSERGVGTQYF. The chain recombines TRBV7-6 with TRBJ2-3, with D perhaps being TRBD1 or TRBD2 (6 bases each). Germline V CDR1 and CDR2: SGHVS, FNYEAQ. This CDR3 is built from 16 residues. V was pared by 1 base and J by 8 bases, with 19 bases between.

In regard to this clone: Other nucleotide sequences in the sample specify the same CDR3. V gene TRBV7-2 combines with J gene TRBJ1-1; 7 bases match TRBD1. There are 14 residues in the CDR3. Germline lookup yields CDR1 SGHTA and CDR2 FQGNSA. After removal of 2 bases from V and 4 bases from J, the junction contained 4 bases not matched to a gene. The chain's CDR3 is CASSLRQGVTEAFF. Written as DNA, the CDR3 is TGTGCCAGCAGCTTAAGGCAGGGGGTCACTGAAGCTTTCTTT.